This T cell receptor beta chain is drawn from a study of OX40 agonist ivuxolimab in advanced cancers. Study context: Ivuxolimab doses were 0.01, 0.1, 0.3, 1.5, 3 or 10 mg/kg every 2 weeks.

Study findings and constraints: Circulating CD4+ and CD8+ T cells showed clonal expansion by week 6 at 0.1 to 3.0 mg/kg.

Assay used: immunoSEQ multiplex PCR; TCRdb lists only in-frame clones, some missing. Among about 67,000 clones, roughly nine tenths were seen once, and the ten largest hold about 2%. Worth noting for this clone: Its target is not known.

Blood specimens came from baseline, cycle 4 day 1, and cycle 7 day 1. This CDR3 region has 13 residues. The germline CDR1 and CDR2 sequences are SGHAT and FQNNGV. Trimming left V 5 bases short and J 10 bases short, with 15 bases between. The sequences come from CD4+ or CD8+ T cells sorted from blood, collected in a trial of the OX40 agonist ivuxolimab. The sequence derives from an adult with an advanced solid tumor such as melanoma, head and neck, liver or kidney cancer. The V gene is TRBV11-2, the J gene TRBJ2-1; D is uncertain. The CDR3 nucleotides are TGTGCCAGCAGCCAAAGACCAGCGCTCGAGCAGTTCTTC. Its protein product is CASSQRPALEQFF.